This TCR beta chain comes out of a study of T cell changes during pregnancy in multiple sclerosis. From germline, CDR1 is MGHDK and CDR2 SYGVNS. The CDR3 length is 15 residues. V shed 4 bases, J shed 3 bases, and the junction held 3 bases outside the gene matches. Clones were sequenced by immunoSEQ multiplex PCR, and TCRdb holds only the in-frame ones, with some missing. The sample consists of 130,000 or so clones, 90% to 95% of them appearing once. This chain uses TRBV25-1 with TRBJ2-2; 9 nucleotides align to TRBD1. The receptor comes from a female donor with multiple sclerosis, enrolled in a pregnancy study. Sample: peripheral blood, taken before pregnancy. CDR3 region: CASSARDRDTGELFF. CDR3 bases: TGTGCCAGCAGTGCCCGGGACAGGGACACCGGGGAGCTGTTTTTT.